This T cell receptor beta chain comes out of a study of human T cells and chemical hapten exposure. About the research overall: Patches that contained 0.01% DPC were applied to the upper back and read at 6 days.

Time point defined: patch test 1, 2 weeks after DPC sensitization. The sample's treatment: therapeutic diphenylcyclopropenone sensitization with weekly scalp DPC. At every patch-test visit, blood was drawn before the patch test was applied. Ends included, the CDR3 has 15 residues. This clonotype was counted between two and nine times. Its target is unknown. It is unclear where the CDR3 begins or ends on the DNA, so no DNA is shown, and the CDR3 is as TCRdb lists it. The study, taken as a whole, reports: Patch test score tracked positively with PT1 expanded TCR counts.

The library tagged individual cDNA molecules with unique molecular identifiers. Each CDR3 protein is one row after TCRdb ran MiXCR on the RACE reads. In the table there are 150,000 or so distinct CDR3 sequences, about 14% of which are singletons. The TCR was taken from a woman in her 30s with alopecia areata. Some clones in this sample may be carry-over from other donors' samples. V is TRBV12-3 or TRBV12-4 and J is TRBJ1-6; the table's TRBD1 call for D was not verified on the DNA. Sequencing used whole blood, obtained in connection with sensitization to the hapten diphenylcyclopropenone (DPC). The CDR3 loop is CASSSSDTHTSPLHF.